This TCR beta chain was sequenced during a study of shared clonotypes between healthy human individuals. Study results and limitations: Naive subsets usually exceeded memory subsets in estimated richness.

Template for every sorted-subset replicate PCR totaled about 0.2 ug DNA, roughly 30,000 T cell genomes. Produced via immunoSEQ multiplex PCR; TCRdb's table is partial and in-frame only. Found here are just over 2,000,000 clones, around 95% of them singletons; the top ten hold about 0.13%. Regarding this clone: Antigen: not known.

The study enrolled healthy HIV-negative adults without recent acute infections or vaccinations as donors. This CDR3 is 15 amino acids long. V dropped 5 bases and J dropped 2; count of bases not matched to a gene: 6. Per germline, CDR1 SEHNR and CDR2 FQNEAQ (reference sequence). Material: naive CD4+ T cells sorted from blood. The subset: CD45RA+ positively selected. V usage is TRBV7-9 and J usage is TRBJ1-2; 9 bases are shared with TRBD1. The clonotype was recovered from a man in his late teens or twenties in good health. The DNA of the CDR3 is TGTGCCAGCAGCCCACAGGGGGCAGTAAACTATGGCTACACCTTC. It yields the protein CASSPQGAVNYGYTF.